A single sample is the source of the 9 T cell receptor beta chains below, sequenced in a study of cytomegalovirus exposure and HLA in healthy donors. This PCR relied on a set of 60 Vbeta primers and 13 Jbeta primers. The assay was immunoSEQ multiplex PCR, and TCRdb's table has in-frame clones only and misses some. The sample has fewer than 85,000 clones, around 83% seen once. Sequenced sample: PBMCs. Every receptor here comes from a man between 65 and 80 years old in good health and CMV-seropositive.

The V and J genes are TRBV5-1 and TRBJ1-2; TRBD1 might be the D (5 bases). This CDR3 has 12 residues. Trimming removed 2 bases from V and 7 bases from J, with 9 bases in between. Germline CDR1 and CDR2: SGHRS and YFSETQ. CDR3 nucleotide sequence: TGCGCCAGCAGCTTCACAGGTTCTGGCTACACCTTC. Residues: CASSFTGSGYTF.

This chain links TRBV5-1 with TRBJ2-7, with D uncertain. The ends were cut back, 0 bases at V and 2 bases at J, with 9 bases in the middle. Germline V CDR1 and CDR2: SGHRS, YFSETQ. CDR3 size: 14 residues. CDR3 bases: TGCGCCAGCAGCTTGGCGGTAAGCCCCTACGAGCAGTACTTC. Protein sequence: CASSLAVSPYEQYF.

This clone was seen once. The rearrangement uses TRBV4-3 and TRBJ1-5; TRBD1 might be the D (5 bases). Germline CDR1 LGHNA, CDR2 YSLEER. Trimming cost V 0 bases and J 6 bases, with 9 bases left between them. The CDR3 totals 14 residues. The CDR3 loop reads CASSQEGGVQPQHF. DNA of the CDR3: TGCGCCAGCAGCCAAGAGGGGGGGGTTCAGCCCCAGCATTTT.

This chain uses TRBV12-5 with TRBJ2-7, with TRBD2 as a possible D gene (6 bases). Germline lookup yields CDR1 LGHNT and CDR2 FRNRAP. The CDR3 has 15 amino acids. The V end lost 6 bases, the J end lost 3 bases, and 18 bases lay between the germline ends. The CDR3 reads CASGGAGSGYYEQYF. The CDR3 DNA reads as TGTGCTAGTGGCGGCGCGGGAAGCGGTTACTACGAGCAGTACTTC.

The chain couples TRBV5-1 to TRBJ2-7, with a possible D match to TRBD2 (6 bases). CDR3 length: 14 amino acids. The ends were cut back, 3 bases at V and 0 bases at J, with 10 bases in the middle. Germline assignment: CDR1 SGHRS and CDR2 YFSETQ. The CDR3 sequence is CASSSGDSSYEQYF. The CDR3 nucleotides read TGCGCCAGCAGCTCGGGAGACAGCTCCTACGAGCAGTACTTC.

The chain joins TRBV10-3 to TRBJ1-1; D unclear. Trimming shortened V by 4 bases and J by 1 base, and 7 bases separated the two germline ends. This CDR3 has 13 amino acids. In germline, CDR1 is ENHRY, CDR2 SYGVKD. The CDR3 DNA reads as TGTGCCATCAGTGGGACTCAGAACACTGAAGCTTTCTTT. Protein sequence: CAISGTQNTEAFF.

The V and J genes are TRBV5-6 and TRBJ1-1; unclear D gene. Trimming cost V 1 base and J 9 bases, with 25 bases left between them. This CDR3 spans 17 amino acids. The V gene's germline CDR1 is SGHDT and CDR2 YYEEEE. CDR3 coding DNA: TGTGCCAGCAGCTTGAATAGGACGCCCCGGAGGGAGGTACAAGCTTTCTTT. Its translation: CASSLNRTPRREVQAFF.

The table lists this clone with a few counts. J is TRBJ2-5 and V is TRBV5-4; 15 bases agree with TRBD2. V was pared by 5 bases and J by 5 bases, with 7 bases of the junction left unmatched. CDR1 is SGHNT and CDR2 is YYREEE in the germline V gene (reference sequence). The CDR3 has 16 amino acids. The CDR3 loop is CASSWTSGGAAETQYF. The CDR3 coding sequence is TGTGCCAGCAGTTGGACTAGCGGGGGGGCAGCGGAGACCCAGTACTTC.

The chain has TRBV29-1 and TRBJ2-1, with 8 positions matching TRBD1. This CDR3 spans 12 amino acids. The V segment lost 5 bases and the J segment 10 bases; nucleotides outside the gene matches: 7. Germline V gene sequence: CDR1 SQVTM, CDR2 ANQGSEA. Here the CDR3 DNA reads TGCAGCGTTAAGGACAGGGCGAGGGAGCAGTTCTTC. It yields the protein CSVKDRAREQFF.